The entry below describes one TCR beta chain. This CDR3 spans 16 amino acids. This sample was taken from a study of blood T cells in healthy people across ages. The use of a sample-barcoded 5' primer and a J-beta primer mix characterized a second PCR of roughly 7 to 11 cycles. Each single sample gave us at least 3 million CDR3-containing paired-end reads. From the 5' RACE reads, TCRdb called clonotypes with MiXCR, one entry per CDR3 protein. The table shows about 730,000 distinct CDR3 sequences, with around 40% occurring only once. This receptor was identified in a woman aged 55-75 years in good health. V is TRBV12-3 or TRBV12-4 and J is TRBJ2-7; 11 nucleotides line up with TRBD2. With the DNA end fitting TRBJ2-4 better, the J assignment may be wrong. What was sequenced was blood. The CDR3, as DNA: TGTGCCAGCACCGCTATGACTAGCGGGAACCAAAACATTCAGTACTTC. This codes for CASTAMTSGNQNIQYF.